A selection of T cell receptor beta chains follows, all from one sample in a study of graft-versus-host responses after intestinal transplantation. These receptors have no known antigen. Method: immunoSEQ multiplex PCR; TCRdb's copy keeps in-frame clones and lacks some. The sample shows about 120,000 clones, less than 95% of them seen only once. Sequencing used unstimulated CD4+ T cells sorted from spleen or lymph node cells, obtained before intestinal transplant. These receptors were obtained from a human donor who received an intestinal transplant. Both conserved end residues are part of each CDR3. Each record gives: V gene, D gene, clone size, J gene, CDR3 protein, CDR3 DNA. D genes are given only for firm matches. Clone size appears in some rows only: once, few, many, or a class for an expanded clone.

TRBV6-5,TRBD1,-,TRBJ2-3,CASSYQTGSTDTQYF,TGTGCCAGCAGTTACCAGACAGGGAGCACAGATACGCAGTATTTT
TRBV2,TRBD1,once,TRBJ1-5,CASGSTGTGNQPQHF,TGTGCCAGCGGAAGTACAGGGACAGGTAATCAGCCCCAGCATTTT
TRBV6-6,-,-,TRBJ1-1,CASSRSSSPGDTEAFF,TGTGCCAGCAGCCGAAGTTCGTCCCCCGGGGACACTGAAGCTTTCTTT
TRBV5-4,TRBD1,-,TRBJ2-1,CASSRERTGLQYNEQFF,TGTGCCAGCAGCCGAGAAAGGACAGGCCTTCAATACAATGAGCAGTTCTTC
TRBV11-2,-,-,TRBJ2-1,CASSLDRGTEQFF,TGTGCCAGCAGCTTAGATAGGGGGACTGAGCAGTTCTTC
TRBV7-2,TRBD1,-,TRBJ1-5,CASSLTGANQPQHF,TGTGCCAGCAGCCTTACAGGGGCCAATCAGCCCCAGCATTTT
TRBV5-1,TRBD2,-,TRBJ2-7,CASSLGKTSGSSYEQYF,TGCGCCAGCAGCTTAGGGAAGACTAGCGGGAGCTCCTACGAGCAGTACTTC
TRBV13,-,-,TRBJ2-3,CASSRPIQGSTDTQYF,TGTGCCAGCAGCCGCCCCATCCAGGGTAGCACAGATACGCAGTATTTT
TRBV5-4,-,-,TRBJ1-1,CASSLDLGPNTEAFF,TGTGCCAGCAGCTTGGATCTGGGCCCGAACACTGAAGCTTTCTTT
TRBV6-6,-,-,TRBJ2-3,CASSYSQGRGTQYF,TGTGCCAGCAGTTACTCTCAGGGGCGCGGTACGCAGTATTTT
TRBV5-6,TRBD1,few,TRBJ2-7,CASTPGQAYEQYF,TGTGCCAGCACTCCCGGACAGGCCTACGAGCAGTACTTC
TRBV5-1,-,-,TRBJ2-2,CASSFRDTNTGELFF,TGCGCCAGCAGCTTCCGGGACACGAACACCGGGGAGCTGTTTTTT
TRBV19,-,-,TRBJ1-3,CASSLDLRGNTIYF,TGTGCCAGTAGTCTCGACTTGCGCGGAAACACCATATATTTT
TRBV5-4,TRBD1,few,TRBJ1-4,CASSLGGAGNEKLFF,TGTGCCAGCAGCTTAGGGGGCGCGGGTAATGAAAAACTGTTTTTT
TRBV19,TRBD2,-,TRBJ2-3,CASSILRGRTQYF,TGTGCCAGTAGTATTTTGCGCGGGAGGACGCAGTATTTT
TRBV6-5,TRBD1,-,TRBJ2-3,CATTGGTDTQYF,TGTGCCACGACAGGGGGCACAGATACGCAGTATTTT
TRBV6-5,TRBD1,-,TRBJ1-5,CASSRTGLQPQHF,TGTGCCAGCAGTCGGACAGGGCTCCAGCCCCAGCATTTT
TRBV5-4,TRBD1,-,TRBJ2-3,CASSLGQGFTDTQYF,TGTGCCAGCAGCTTGGGACAGGGGTTCACAGATACGCAGTATTTT
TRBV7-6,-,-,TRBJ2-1,CASSLGGGRPHEQFF,TGTGCCAGCAGCTTAGGAGGTGGGAGGCCCCATGAGCAGTTCTTC
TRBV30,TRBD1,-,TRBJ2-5,CAWSVWTGEETQYF,TGTGCCTGGAGTGTTTGGACAGGCGAGGAGACCCAGTACTTC
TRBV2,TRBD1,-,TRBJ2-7,CASMGQLIEQCF,TGTGCCAGCATGGGACAGTTAATCGAGCAGTGCTTC
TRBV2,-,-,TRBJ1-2,CASSEIRANYGYTF,TGTGCCAGCAGTGAAATCAGGGCTAACTATGGCTACACCTTC
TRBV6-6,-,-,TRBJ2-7,CASSLRGHEQYF,TGTGCCAGCAGTTTGCGGGGTCACGAGCAGTACTTC
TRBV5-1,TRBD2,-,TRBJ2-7,CASSLVPSTSGRSYEQYF,TGCGCCAGCAGCTTGGTGCCCTCGACTAGCGGGCGAAGCTACGAGCAGTACTTC
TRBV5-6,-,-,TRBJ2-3,CASSLQRRHTDTQYF,TGTGCCAGCAGCTTGCAAAGGCGGCACACAGATACGCAGTATTTT
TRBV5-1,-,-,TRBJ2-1,CASSLEATYNEQFF,TGCGCCAGCAGCTTGGAGGCGACTTACAATGAGCAGTTCTTC
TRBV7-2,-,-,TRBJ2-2,CASSFRPTGELFF,TGTGCCAGCAGCTTTCGTCCCACCGGGGAGCTGTTTTTT
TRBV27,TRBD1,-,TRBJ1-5,CASSRYGQGWNEPQHF,TGTGCCAGCAGCCGATATGGACAGGGGTGGAATGAGCCCCAGCATTTT
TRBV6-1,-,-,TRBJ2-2,CASMRNTGELFF,TGTGCCAGCATGAGGAACACCGGGGAGCTGTTTTTT
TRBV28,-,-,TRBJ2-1,CASRRLTSSGYNEQFF,TGTGCCAGCAGGCGCCTCACCTCTTCCGGCTACAATGAGCAGTTCTTC
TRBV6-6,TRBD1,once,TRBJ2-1,CASSLQTGAHNEQFF,TGTGCCAGCAGCCTGCAGACAGGGGCCCACAATGAGCAGTTCTTC
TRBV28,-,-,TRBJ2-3,CASSLRRDTQYF,TGTGCCAGCAGTTTGAGGCGGGATACGCAGTATTTT
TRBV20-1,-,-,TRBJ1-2,CSARGSYGYTF,TGCAGTGCTAGAGGCAGCTATGGCTACACCTTC
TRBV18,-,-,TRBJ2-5,CASSPGAQETQYF,TGTGCCAGCTCGCCAGGGGCTCAAGAGACCCAGTACTTC
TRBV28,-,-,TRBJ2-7,CASRGASTYEQYF,TGTGCCAGCAGAGGGGCCAGTACCTACGAGCAGTACTTC
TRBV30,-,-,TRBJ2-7,CAWSVGGVTYEQYF,TGTGCCTGGAGTGTAGGGGGGGTTACCTACGAGCAGTACTTC
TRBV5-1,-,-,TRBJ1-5,CASSLSGASNQPQHF,TGCGCCAGCAGCTTATCAGGGGCTAGCAATCAGCCCCAGCATTTT
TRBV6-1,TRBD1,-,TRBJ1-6,CASSHGDRYNSPLHF,TGTGCCAGCAGTCACGGGGACAGGTATAATTCACCCCTCCACTTT
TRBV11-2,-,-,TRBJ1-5,CASSLGGPQPQHF,TGTGCCAGCAGCTTGGGGGGTCCGCAGCCCCAGCATTTT
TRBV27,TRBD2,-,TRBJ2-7,CASSLSRGGPYEQYF,TGTGCCAGCAGTTTATCGCGCGGGGGACCCTACGAGCAGTACTTC
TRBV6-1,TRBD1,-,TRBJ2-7,CASSELGQGVDEQYF,TGTGCCAGCAGTGAACTTGGACAGGGAGTCGACGAGCAGTACTTC
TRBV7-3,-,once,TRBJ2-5,CASSLTGSARVQETQYF,TGTGCCAGCAGCTTAACCGGGAGTGCGCGGGTCCAAGAGACCCAGTACTTC
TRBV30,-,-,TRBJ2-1,CAWNQEYNEQFF,TGTGCCTGGAATCAGGAATACAATGAGCAGTTCTTC
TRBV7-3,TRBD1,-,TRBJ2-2,CASSPQGQGARTGELFF,TGTGCCAGCAGCCCCCAAGGACAGGGGGCGCGTACCGGGGAGCTGTTTTTT
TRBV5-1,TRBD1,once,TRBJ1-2,CASSLDRGAYGYTF,TGCGCCAGCAGCTTGGACAGGGGCGCCTATGGCTACACCTTC